These T cell receptor beta chains were read from a single sample in a study of T cells after yellow fever vaccination. Each CDR3 protein gets one entry after TCRdb re-called the 5' RACE reads with MiXCR. The sample lists more than 300,000 distinct CDR3 sequences; around 4.5% were seen once. Sequences were derived from PBMCs, sampled 15 days after the yellow fever booster vaccination. All receptors derive from a man aged 18 to 30 who received the YFV17D yellow fever vaccine. CDR3s include the opening cysteine and the closing phenylalanine or tryptophan. Each record gives: D gene, clone size, J gene, V gene, CDR3 DNA, CDR3 protein. D genes are given only for firm matches. Only some rows state a clone size, as once, few, many or a class for expanded clones.

D: .; size: many; J: TRBJ2-2; V: TRBV2; DNA: TGTGCCATTCCGGGACCTGGAGCCACCGGGGAGCTGTTTTTT; CDR3: CAIPGPGATGELFF
D: .; size: .; J: TRBJ2-5; V: TRBV7-2; DNA: TGTGCCAGCAGCTCCGGGGGCCTTTCAGAGACCCAGTACTTC; CDR3: CASSSGGLSETQYF
D: TRBD1; size: many; J: TRBJ2-2; V: TRBV6-5; DNA: TGTGCCAGCAGTAAAGGACAGGGAGAGACCGGGGAGCTGTTTTTT; CDR3: CASSKGQGETGELFF
D: TRBD1; size: many; J: TRBJ1-5; V: TRBV6-2/TRBV6-3; DNA: TGTGCCAGCAGGTTGCAGGGGGCAAGGCCCCAGCATTTT; CDR3: CASRLQGARPQHF
D: .; size: .; J: TRBJ1-6; V: TRBV9; DNA: TGTGCCAGCAGCGTAGCCGGACAGTCGTCTTATAATTCACCCCTCCACTTT; CDR3: CASSVAGQSSYNSPLHF
D: TRBD2; size: many; J: TRBJ2-3; V: TRBV12-3/TRBV12-4; DNA: TGTGCCAGCAGTTCCCTGCGGGGGGGCGGTACGGTCGGCACAGATACGCAGTATTTT; CDR3: CASSSLRGGGTVGTDTQYF
D: .; size: .; J: TRBJ2-7; V: TRBV13; DNA: TGTGCCAGCAGCTCAAGGGACCCCGCCTACGAGCAGTACTTC; CDR3: CASSSRDPAYEQYF
D: TRBD2; size: many; J: TRBJ2-3; V: TRBV5-1; DNA: TGCGCCAGCAGCGGGAATGTAGCGGGGGATACGCAGTATTTT; CDR3: CASSGNVAGDTQYF
D: .; size: many; J: TRBJ1-2; V: TRBV12-3/TRBV12-4; DNA: TGTGCCAGCAGTTGGAGGGGCGGGAATTTGGTATTTTCGGGCTACACCTTC; CDR3: CASSWRGGNLVFSGYTF
D: .; size: many; J: TRBJ2-2; V: TRBV7-3; DNA: TGTGCCAGCAGTTCAAGAGCCGGGGAGCTGTTTTTT; CDR3: CASSSRAGELFF
D: .; size: .; J: TRBJ1-5; V: TRBV10-3; DNA: TGTGCCATCAGTGTAGACCCCAGGGATAGCAATCTGCCCCAGCATTTT; CDR3: CAISVDPRDSNLPQHF
D: TRBD2; size: many; J: TRBJ2-5; V: TRBV12-3/TRBV12-4; DNA: TGTGCCAGCAGTTTAGTCCTAGCGGGGGTTGAGACCCAGTACTTC; CDR3: CASSLVLAGVETQYF
D: .; size: .; J: TRBJ2-7; V: TRBV12-3/TRBV12-4; DNA: TGTGCCAGCAGATTCTCCAGAGGCTACGAGCAGTACTTC; CDR3: CASRFSRGYEQYF
D: .; size: many; J: TRBJ2-1; V: TRBV10-3; DNA: TGTGCCATCTCCGGGACGCCTAACCCGGCCTACAATGAGCAGTTCTTC; CDR3: CAISGTPNPAYNEQFF
D: .; size: few; J: TRBJ2-2; V: TRBV2; DNA: TGTGCCAGCAGTGATCTTCTACCGAACACCGGGGAGCTGTTTTTT; CDR3: CASSDLLPNTGELFF
D: TRBD2; size: .; J: TRBJ2-5; V: TRBV6-2/TRBV6-3; DNA: TGTGCCAGCAGTTACTCCCTAGCGGGGGATGCGCAAGAGACCCAGTACTTC; CDR3: CASSYSLAGDAQETQYF
D: .; size: .; J: TRBJ2-3; V: TRBV27; DNA: TGTGCCAGCAGGGTGGCGGGGTCCACAGATACGCAGTATTTT; CDR3: CASRVAGSTDTQYF
D: .; size: many; J: TRBJ1-5; V: TRBV7-2; DNA: TGTGCCAGCAGCCCCACGACCAATCAGCCCCAGCATTTT; CDR3: CASSPTTNQPQHF
D: .; size: few; J: TRBJ2-7; V: TRBV28; DNA: TGTGCCAGCAGTGACCTGATGGGGTACCCCTACGAGCAGTACTTC; CDR3: CASSDLMGYPYEQYF
D: .; size: many; J: TRBJ1-1; V: TRBV5-1; DNA: TGCGCCAGCAGCTTCCAGGGTGGTATGAACACTGAAGCTTTCTTT; CDR3: CASSFQGGMNTEAFF
D: TRBD2; size: many; J: TRBJ2-1; V: TRBV29-1; DNA: TGCAGCGTTGAAGCAACTAGCGGGGGGGCGAATGAGCAGTTCTTC; CDR3: CSVEATSGGANEQFF
D: TRBD2; size: many; J: TRBJ2-3; V: TRBV29-1; DNA: TGCAGCGTTGAAGATAGCGGGGGGCCGTCAGATACGCAGTATTTT; CDR3: CSVEDSGGPSDTQYF
D: TRBD1; size: many; J: TRBJ1-2; V: TRBV4-3; DNA: TGCGCCAGCAGCCAAGTTGGGGGATCGACAGGGTTGATAAATGGCTACACCTTC; CDR3: CASSQVGGSTGLINGYTF
D: .; size: many; J: TRBJ1-1; V: TRBV5-1; DNA: TGTGCCAGCAGCTTTCAGGGGAACACTGAAGCTTTCTTT; CDR3: CASSFQGNTEAFF
D: .; size: many; J: TRBJ2-1; V: TRBV7-8; DNA: TGTGCCAGCAGCTTCACGGTTCACAATGAGCAGTTCTTC; CDR3: CASSFTVHNEQFF
D: .; size: many; J: TRBJ1-1; V: TRBV5-1; DNA: TGCGCCAGCAGCTTGGCCTTGGGCCCAGGGGAAGCTTTCTTT; CDR3: CASSLALGPGEAFF
D: .; size: many; J: TRBJ1-5; V: TRBV6-5; DNA: TGTGCCAGCAGTGTCCGGGGTCGAGGCAATCAGCCCCAGCATTTT; CDR3: CASSVRGRGNQPQHF
D: TRBD1; size: .; J: TRBJ1-1; V: TRBV29-1; DNA: TGCAGCGTCCCCGGGACAGTTCTGAACACTGAAGCTTTCTTT; CDR3: CSVPGTVLNTEAFF
D: .; size: few; J: TRBJ2-7; V: TRBV6-6; DNA: TGTGCCAGCAGCAACCCTCTCTACGAGCAGTACTTC; CDR3: CASSNPLYEQYF
D: TRBD2; size: many; J: TRBJ2-3; V: TRBV9; DNA: TGTGCCAGCAGTCCTAGCGGGGGTAGCACAGATACGCAGTATTTT; CDR3: CASSPSGGSTDTQYF
D: .; size: many; J: TRBJ1-6; V: TRBV27; DNA: TGTGCCAGCACCACAGTCCCCGGGTTAAATTCACCCCTCCACTTT; CDR3: CASTTVPGLNSPLHF
D: TRBD1; size: many; J: TRBJ2-3; V: TRBV12-3/TRBV12-4; DNA: TGTGCCAGCAGTCCAGGGGACAGGGTTTTTCCGACGGATACGCAGTATTTT; CDR3: CASSPGDRVFPTDTQYF
D: TRBD1; size: many; J: TRBJ2-2; V: TRBV7-3; DNA: TGTGCCAGCAGCTTCTCAGGGGGCACCGGGGAGCTGTTTTTT; CDR3: CASSFSGGTGELFF
D: .; size: .; J: TRBJ1-1; V: TRBV2; DNA: TGTGCCAGCAGTGATCGGGGGCGGGACACTGAAGCTTTCTTT; CDR3: CASSDRGRDTEAFF
D: TRBD2; size: many; J: TRBJ2-1; V: TRBV9; DNA: TGTGCCAGCAGCCCACCTAGCGGGGGCAGCTCCTACAATGAGCAGTTCTTC; CDR3: CASSPPSGGSSYNEQFF
D: .; size: many; J: TRBJ1-5; V: TRBV6-5; DNA: TGTGCCAGCGCCAGGGGCGTAAATCAGCCCCAGCATTTT; CDR3: CASARGVNQPQHF
D: .; size: few; J: TRBJ2-3; V: TRBV3-1; DNA: TGTGCCAGCAGCACACGGTTTCGAAGGGGGGATGATACGCAGTATTTT; CDR3: CASSTRFRRGDDTQYF
D: TRBD2; size: many; J: TRBJ2-2; V: TRBV7-9; DNA: TGTGCCAGCAGCCGCGGACTAGCGGGGGGCTACACCGGGGAGCTGTTTTTT; CDR3: CASSRGLAGGYTGELFF
D: TRBD2; size: many; J: TRBJ2-5; V: TRBV10-3; DNA: TGTGCCATCAGTGAGAGCACCGGGACTACGCAGACCCAGTACTTC; CDR3: CAISESTGTTQTQYF
D: .; size: many; J: TRBJ1-5; V: TRBV5-4; DNA: TGTGCCAGCAGCACCGGAGGAAGCAATCAGCCCCAGCATTTT; CDR3: CASSTGGSNQPQHF
D: .; size: .; J: TRBJ2-7; V: TRBV7-2; DNA: TGTGCCAGCAGGCCGGGCCCTGGCGACGAGCAGTACTTC; CDR3: CASRPGPGDEQYF
D: TRBD2; size: .; J: TRBJ2-1; V: TRBV6-5; DNA: TGTGCCAGCAGTCTAGATCCGGGACTACGGTACAATGAGCAGTTCTTC; CDR3: CASSLDPGLRYNEQFF
D: .; size: .; J: TRBJ2-7; V: TRBV6-2/TRBV6-3; DNA: TGTGCCAGCAGTTACTCATCCGAGCAGTACTTC; CDR3: CASSYSSEQYF
D: TRBD2; size: many; J: TRBJ2-3; V: TRBV6-2/TRBV6-3; DNA: TGTGCCAGCAGTTACGGGACTAGCGGGGGGAGCACAGATACGCAGTATTTT; CDR3: CASSYGTSGGSTDTQYF